These 15 T cell receptor beta chains share one sample of origin, sequenced in a study of CD8 T cells in Susac syndrome. Reverse transcription of about 0.5 to 1 ug RNA was carried out with random hexamers. TCRdb analysed the immunoSEQ multiplex PCR reads with MiXCR anew, one entry per CDR3 protein. In the table there are tens of thousands of distinct CDR3 sequences, 75% to 95% of which are singletons. The specimen was CD8+ T cells from PBMCs. Receptors were obtained from a human donor with multiple sclerosis.

The chain recombines TRBV19 with TRBJ2-7, with a tentative D call TRBD1 (5 bases). V lost 5 bases and J 3 bases, leaving 17 bases between the germline ends. Germline V gives CDR1 LNHDA, CDR2 SQIVND (reference sequence). The CDR3 is 15 residues long. The CDR3: CASSPPGMLVYEQYF. In DNA, the CDR3 is TGTGCCAGTAGTCCGCCAGGGATGCTTGTCTACGAGCAGTACTTC.

The CDR3 DNA reads TGTGCCAGCAGGCCGCCGGGACAGGGGGGCTATGGCTACACCTTC. This translates into CASRPPGQGGYGYTF. The chain links TRBV7-2 to TRBJ1-2; 11 nucleotides match TRBD1. Germline CDR1 and CDR2: SGHTA and FQGNSA. The CDR3 is 15 amino acids. Trimming removed 6 bases from V and 4 bases from J; junction bases left unmatched: 7. Complete variable domain (other parts from reference TRBV7-2 and TRBJ1-2): GAGVSQSPSNKVTEKGKDVELRCDPISGHTALYWYRQSLGQGLEFLIYFQGNSAPDKSGLPSDRFSAERTGGSVSTLTIQRTQQEDSAVYLCASRPPGQGGYGYTFGSGTRLTVV.

This chain connects TRBV24-1 to TRBJ2-1, with D uncertain. The CDR3 is 13 residues long. V was pared by 4 bases and J by 4 bases, with 7 bases between. Germline V gene data show CDR1 as KGHDR and CDR2 as SFDVKD. CDR3 sequence reads: CATSESGYNEQFF. The DNA of the CDR3 is TGTGCCACCAGTGAGTCAGGTTACAATGAGCAGTTCTTC.

V is TRBV4-3 and J is TRBJ2-2; 11 bases are a match to TRBD2. Unmatched junction bases numbered 10, after V lost 1 base and J lost 0 bases. CDR1 is LGHNA and CDR2 is YSLEER in the germline V gene. The CDR3 is made up of 20 amino acids. The CDR3 coding sequence is TGCGCCAGCAGCCAAGGGGTGGTGACTAGCGGGAATTCGAACACCGGGGAGCTGTTTTTT. Residues: CASSQGVVTSGNSNTGELFF.

V gene TRBV5-1 combines with J gene TRBJ1-2; D gene ambiguous. The CDR3 spans 11 residues. The V gene lost 5 bases and the J gene lost 8 bases, with 10 bases spanning the gap. Germline-derived CDR1 and CDR2 are SGHRS and YFSETQ. DNA of the CDR3: TGCGCCAGCAGGGCCTTTCGAGGCTACACCTTC. It translates to CASRAFRGYTF.

In this sample, this clonotype turned up once. The CDR3 coding sequence is TGTGCCAGCAGCTTAGTCAGTAACCAAGAGACCCAGTACTTC. Translated: CASSLVSNQETQYF. The chain uses TRBV13 and TRBJ2-5, with no clear D. The CDR3 length is 14 residues. V lost 1 base, J lost 0 bases, and 6 bases lay in between. CDR1 is PRHDT, CDR2 FYEKMQ, per germline (reference sequence).

V and J are TRBV7-2 and TRBJ2-7, with D uncertain. In germline, CDR1 is SGHTA, CDR2 FQGNSA. The CDR3 is made up of 16 amino acids. The ends were cut back, 2 bases at V and 5 bases at J, with 19 bases in the middle. The CDR3 nucleotides are TGTGCCAGCAGCTTAACGGTTACTTGGGCAACCCACGAGCAGTACTTC. Translating gives CASSLTVTWATHEQYF.

The chain joins TRBV12-3 or TRBV12-4 to TRBJ2-7; D ambiguous. V lost 6 bases and J lost 0, with 9 bases in between. The CDR3 length is 13 residues. The CDR3 DNA follows: TGTGCCAGCAGCCCGAGGTCCTCCTACGAGCAGTACTTC. Translating gives CASSPRSSYEQYF.

This sequence joins TRBV7-6 and TRBJ2-2; D is uncertain. V was clipped by 0 bases and J by 4 bases, with 9 bases between them. This CDR3 is built from 15 residues. CDR1 is SGHVS and CDR2 is FNYEAQ in the germline V gene. The CDR3 is CASSLAPDATGELFF. The CDR3 DNA follows: TGTGCCAGCAGCTTAGCCCCGGACGCCACCGGGGAGCTGTTTTTT.

DNA of the CDR3: TGCGCCAGCAGTCAATCGGAGGGGGAAGAGACCCAGTACTTC. Translating gives CASSQSEGEETQYF. The chain has TRBV23-1 and TRBJ2-5; perhaps D is TRBD1 or TRBD2 (6 bases each). TRBV23-1 has ORF status, its function being uncertain. Trimming cost V 0 bases and J 3 bases, with 8 bases left between them. The CDR3 contains 14 residues.

The rearrangement joins TRBV19 to TRBJ2-2; either TRBD1 or TRBD2 may supply D (6 bases each). CDR3 length: 13 residues. Trimming removed 5 bases at V and 4 bases at J, with 8 bases between. The germline gives CDR1 LNHDA, CDR2 SQIVND (reference sequence). Written as DNA, the CDR3 is TGTGCCAGTAGTTGGGGGGCCACCGGGGAGCTGTTTTTT. Translating gives CASSWGATGELFF.

This clonotype appeared once. The chain carries TRBV7-9 and TRBJ2-3, with D perhaps being TRBD1 or TRBD2 (5 bases each). V was clipped by 1 base and J by 0 bases, with 11 bases between them. The CDR3 loop spans 16 amino acids. Germline loops: CDR1 SEHNR, CDR2 FQNEAQ (reference sequence). Here the CDR3 reads CASSLGDGLSTDTQYF. DNA for the CDR3: TGTGCCAGCAGCTTAGGGGACGGCTTGAGCACAGATACGCAGTATTTT.

This clonotype was found a few times. The chain joins TRBV12-3 or TRBV12-4 to TRBJ2-3; D uncertain. The V and J ends lost 7 bases and 3 bases respectively, with 8 bases between them. The CDR3 consists of 12 residues. The CDR3 sequence is CASKYGTDTQYF. DNA of the CDR3: TGTGCCAGCAAATATGGAACAGATACGCAGTATTTT.

The rearrangement joins TRBV10-3 to TRBJ1-2; D call uncertain. Germline V gene lookup returns CDR1 ENHRY and CDR2 SYGVKD. The CDR3 extends over 15 amino acids. Trimming pared 2 bases from V and 6 bases from J, leaving 16 bases between. The CDR3 sequence is CAISEKIRRENGYTF. The CDR3 DNA reads as TGTGCCATCAGTGAGAAAATCAGGAGGGAGAATGGCTACACCTTC.

The rearrangement uses TRBV5-4 and TRBJ1-5; a possible D gene is TRBD1 (5 bases). From germline, CDR1 is SGHNT and CDR2 YYREEE (reference sequence). V was pared by 4 bases and J by 2 bases, with 7 bases between. The CDR3 has 13 residues. DNA of the CDR3: TGTGCCAGCAGCCGGGACGGCAATCAGCCCCAGCATTTT. This codes for CASSRDGNQPQHF.